This T cell receptor beta chain was sequenced during a study of shared clonotypes between healthy human individuals. About the research overall: Aged between 18 and 49, the donors were a couple of women and a few men.

Generated by immunoSEQ multiplex PCR, the TCRdb table keeps only in-frame clones and is missing some. The sample shows 2 million to 3 million clones, 93% of them seen only once. Study-level points and caveats: Shared across several donors were 4% to 6% of the naive CD4 clonotypes.

Trimming removed 1 base at V and 5 bases at J, with 11 bases between. The CDR3 length is 14 residues. CDR1 and CDR2 from the germline V gene are LGHNA and YSLEER. Regarding this clone: Antigen unknown.

The clonotype was recovered from a man aged 18 to 35 in good health. Some clones in this sample may be carry-over from other donors' samples. V usage is TRBV4-3 and J usage is TRBJ1-1, with a weak D call TRBD1 (6 bases). The sequencing input was naive CD4+ T cells from PBMCs. Stated subset: CD45RA+ positively selected. The CDR3 DNA reads as TGCGCCAGCAGCCAAGGACAGGCAGGGACTGAAGCTTTCTTT. Its protein product is CASSQGQAGTEAFF.